The rows below give T cell receptor beta chains drawn from one sample of a study of T-cell reconstitution after alpha-beta-depleted transplantation in children. TCRdb ran MiXCR on the PCR reads and lists one entry per CDR3 protein. This table has approximately 300,000 distinct CDR3 sequences, nearly 8% appearing once. The material sequenced was peripheral blood, taken 360 days after TCRalphabeta/CD19-depleted stem cell transplant. These TCRs come from a female patient aged 2 to 10 who had a stem cell transplant for Fanconi anemia, so the T cells may come from the graft donor. The CDR3 runs from the conserved cysteine through the conserved F or W. The D gene is left open where the match is weak. Some rows mark clone size as missing; the rest say once, few, many or name a class of expanded clone.

>TRBV7-2|NA|TRBD1|TRBJ2-3
CASRPTDRGLGTDTQYF
TGTGCCAGCAGACCCACGGACAGGGGACTTGGCACAGATACGCAGTATTTT
>TRBV4-3|many|NA|TRBJ2-3
CASSQTPTGTDTQYF
TGCGCCAGCAGCCAAACTCCTACAGGGACAGATACGCAGTATTTT
>TRBV20-1|many|NA|TRBJ1-2
CSARHNPYGYTF
TGCAGTGCTAGACACAACCCCTATGGCTACACCTTC
>TRBV5-1|many|NA|TRBJ1-1
CASSLSWGNTEAFF
TGCGCCAGCAGCTTGAGCTGGGGGAACACTGAAGCTTTCTTT
>TRBV3-1|NA|TRBD2|TRBJ2-3
CASSQDRRTSHRTDTQYF
TGTGCCAGCAGCCAAGATCGCCGGACTAGCCACCGCACAGATACGCAGTATTTT
>TRBV29-1|NA|TRBD2|TRBJ2-1
CSVDSSGGYNEQFF
TGCAGCGTTGATTCTAGCGGGGGCTACAATGAGCAGTTCTTC
>TRBV15|few|NA|TRBJ2-5
CATSREGPRETQYF
TGTGCCACCAGCAGAGAGGGCCCCCGAGAGACCCAGTACTTC
>TRBV4-2|NA|TRBD2|TRBJ2-1
CASSPLAGGAIYNEQFF
TGTGCCAGCAGCCCCCTAGCGGGGGGCGCCATTTACAATGAGCAGTTCTTC
>TRBV10-3|NA|TRBD1|TRBJ2-3
CAISVGTDTDTQYF
TGTGCCATCAGTGTTGGGACAGACACAGATACGCAGTATTTT
>TRBV5-1|many|TRBD1|TRBJ1-5
CASSLGGQVNQPQHF
TGCGCCAGCAGCCTTGGGGGACAGGTGAATCAGCCCCAGCATTTT
>TRBV12-3/TRBV12-4|many|TRBD1|TRBJ2-7
CASSYSPGGSYEQYF
TGTGCCAGCTCATACTCTCCAGGGGGCAGCTACGAGCAGTACTTC
>TRBV18|few|NA|TRBJ1-1
CASSGQSRRDTEAFF
TGTGCCAGCTCAGGACAGTCCCGAAGAGATACTGAAGCTTTCTTT
>TRBV11-2|NA|NA|TRBJ2-3
CASSLKVGGTGTDTQYF
TGTGCCAGCAGCCTGAAAGTAGGTGGGACTGGCACAGATACGCAGTATTTT
>TRBV6-5|many|TRBD1|TRBJ1-3
CASSSLSTGKLSGNTIYF
TGTGCCAGCAGCAGCCTATCGACAGGGAAACTCTCTGGAAACACCATATATTTT
>TRBV6-2/TRBV6-3|few|TRBD1|TRBJ2-1
CASSLDRVTYNEQFF
TGTGCCAGCAGTCTGGACAGGGTAACCTACAATGAGCAGTTCTTC
>TRBV3-1|NA|TRBD1|TRBJ1-4
CASSPGTGGATNEKLFF
TGTGCCAGCAGCCCAGGGACAGGGGGCGCGACTAATGAAAAACTGTTTTTT
>TRBV10-2|few|NA|TRBJ2-4
CASSVTEDKNIQYF
TGCGCCAGCAGTGTTACAGAAGACAAAAACATTCAGTACTTC
>TRBV7-2|many|NA|TRBJ1-2
CASSLRLSNGGVNGYTF
TGTGCCAGCAGCTTACGGCTAAGCAACGGGGGGGTGAATGGCTACACCTTC
>TRBV15|NA|NA|TRBJ2-3
CATSRRGNTQYF
TGTGCCACCAGCAGAAGAGGGAATACGCAGTATTTT
>TRBV11-2|many|TRBD2|TRBJ2-1
CASSLEASGGNEQFF
TGTGCCAGCAGCTTAGAGGCTAGCGGGGGAAATGAGCAGTTCTTC
>TRBV5-1|many|NA|TRBJ2-3
CASSQRASTDTQYF
TGCGCCAGCAGTCAACGCGCTAGCACAGATACGCAGTATTTT
>TRBV12-3/TRBV12-4|medium-sized|NA|TRBJ2-1
CASSLTPENEQFF
TGTGCCAGCAGCCTCACACCCGAAAATGAGCAGTTCTTC
>TRBV7-9|few|TRBD1|TRBJ1-1
CASSRTGGAGYTEAFF
TGTGCCAGCAGCCGTACAGGGGGCGCGGGGTACACTGAAGCTTTCTTT
>TRBV2|NA|NA|TRBJ1-1
CASSGRGLGERAEAFF
TGTGCCAGCAGTGGGAGGGGGTTAGGGGAGAGGGCTGAAGCTTTCTTT
>TRBV27|many|NA|TRBJ1-4
CASSPLVGYNEKLFF
TGTGCCAGCAGCCCTCTAGTGGGCTATAATGAAAAACTGTTTTTT
>TRBV7-9|few|TRBD2|TRBJ2-1
CAATGERGGYNEQFF
TGTGCCGCTACAGGGGAGCGGGGGGGCTACAATGAGCAGTTCTTC
>TRBV19|NA|NA|TRBJ2-3
CASHPGRDPDTQYF
TGTGCCAGCCACCCCGGCAGGGACCCAGATACGCAGTATTTT
>TRBV20-1|many|NA|TRBJ2-1
CSQGNEQFF
TGCAGTCAAGGCAATGAGCAGTTCTTC
>TRBV7-6|few|NA|TRBJ1-1
CASSLAPRGTEAFF
TGTGCCAGCAGCTTAGCACCCAGGGGCACTGAAGCTTTCTTT
>TRBV28|many|NA|TRBJ2-7
CASSSQTVSSYEQYF
TGTGCCAGCAGTTCCCAGACTGTGAGCTCCTACGAGCAGTACTTC